The source of this T cell receptor (beta chain) is a study of shared clonotypes between healthy human individuals. TCRdb's table, derived via immunoSEQ multiplex PCR, lists solely in-frame clones and lacks some. The sample lists roughly 1,500,000 clones; 98% were seen once. The CDR3 spans 12 residues. Looked up from germline, CDR1 is MNHEY and CDR2 is SVGAGI. Trimming took 4 bases from V and 2 from J, leaving 2 bases between them. Study-wide results and limits: Generation of non-shared clonotypes was less probable than generation of clonotypes shared by all four donors.

Worth noting for this clone: Antigen specificity is unknown.

The chain is built from TRBV6-5 and TRBJ2-2, with D hard to call. Sequencing input: naive CD4+ T cells sorted from blood. The subset was: CD45RA+ positively selected. The source is a man aged 30-40 years in good health. CDR3 nucleotide sequence: TGTGCCAGCAGTTTTAACACCGGGGAGCTGTTTTTT. This codes for CASSFNTGELFF.